The source of this TCR beta chain is a study of blood T cell repertoires in COVID-19. Libraries were prepared by immunoSEQ multiplex PCR; TCRdb keeps only in-frame clonotypes and omits some of them. The sample has around 140,000 clones; approximately 88% are singletons. Sequencing was done on a sample of peripheral blood. The source of this sequence is a woman aged 45-65 years with acute or convalescent COVID-19.

This CDR3 is CASSMAAGSDYGYTF. The CDR3 DNA reads as TGTGCCAGTAGTATGGCCGCAGGGTCGGACTATGGCTACACCTTC. The J gene is TRBJ1-2, the V gene TRBV19; a weak D match, TRBD1 (5 bases). Germline CDR1 LNHDA, CDR2 SQIVND (reference sequence). V was pared by 3 bases and J by 3 bases, with 14 bases between. This CDR3 has 15 residues.